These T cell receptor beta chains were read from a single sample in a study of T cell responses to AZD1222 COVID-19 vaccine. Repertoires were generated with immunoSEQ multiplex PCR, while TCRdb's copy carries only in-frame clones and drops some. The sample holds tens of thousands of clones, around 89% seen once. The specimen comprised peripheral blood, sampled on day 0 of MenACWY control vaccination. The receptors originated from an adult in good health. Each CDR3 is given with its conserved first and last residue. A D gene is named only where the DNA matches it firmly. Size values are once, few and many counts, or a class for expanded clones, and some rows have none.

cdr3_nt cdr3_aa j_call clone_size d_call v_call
TGTGCCAGCAGCTTAGTGTCGGCAGCAACAGATACGCAGTATTTT CASSLVSAATDTQYF TRBJ2-3 NA NA TRBV7-2
TGTGCCAGCAGCCCCAGGCCAAGGGGCGAGCAGTACTTC CASSPRPRGEQYF TRBJ2-7 NA NA TRBV28
TGTGCCAGCAGCTTGGGGCAGGGGGCAACTAATGAAAAACTGTTTTTT CASSLGQGATNEKLFF TRBJ1-4 NA TRBD1 TRBV7-2
TGTGCCAGCAGAGAGCGACAGTCTTATCAGAAACTGTTTTTT CASRERQSYQKLFF TRBJ1-4 NA NA TRBV28
TGCGCCAGCAGCGGGGGGAGTGAAGCTTTCTTT CASSGGSEAFF TRBJ1-1 NA NA TRBV5-1
TGTGCCAGCAGTGTAACAGGGATTTGGGTAGAAGCCCAGCATTTT CASSVTGIWVEAQHF TRBJ1-5 NA NA TRBV28
TGTGCCAGCTCTAGAAGGGAGACCCAGTACTTC CASSRRETQYF TRBJ2-5 NA NA TRBV7-9
TGTGCCAGCAGCCACTTAATCAGCCGGGTTTCGGGGGAGACCCAGTACTTC CASSHLISRVSGETQYF TRBJ2-5 NA NA TRBV3-1/TRBV3-2
TGTGCCATCCGTCCCCTTTTTGATACAGGGGGAACTGAAGCTTTCTTT CAIRPLFDTGGTEAFF TRBJ1-1 NA TRBD1 TRBV10-3
TGTGCCAGCTCACCTGGGACAGAGCCTTACGAGCAGTACTTC CASSPGTEPYEQYF TRBJ2-7 once TRBD1 TRBV18
TGCGCCAGCAGCCCGGAAGGGAGAGGTAATGAAAAACTGTTTTTT CASSPEGRGNEKLFF TRBJ1-4 NA NA TRBV4-3
TGTGCCAGCACCCCGGGGAGCTCCTACAATGAGCAGTTCTTC CASTPGSSYNEQFF TRBJ2-1 once NA TRBV19
TGTGCCAGCAGTTTGGTAGCGGGAGGGCCCACAGATACGCAGTATTTT CASSLVAGGPTDTQYF TRBJ2-3 NA TRBD2 TRBV27
TGTGCCAGTAGTATAGCTGGCACCCCTAACTATGGCTACACCTTC CASSIAGTPNYGYTF TRBJ1-2 NA NA TRBV19
TGTGCCAGCAGCGTAGTCTCTAGCGGCCTATACGAGCAGTACTTC CASSVVSSGLYEQYF TRBJ2-7 once TRBD2 TRBV9
TGCGCCAGCAGCTTGGTAGCGGGGGCGGCTTACGAGCAGTACTTC CASSLVAGAAYEQYF TRBJ2-7 NA TRBD2 TRBV5-1
TGTGCCAGCAGTTACTCGTCGGGGCAGGCCTACGAGCAGTACTTC CASSYSSGQAYEQYF TRBJ2-7 NA NA TRBV6-6
TGTGCCAGCAGCTTCCAGACTAGAGGGGTCTACAATGAGCAGTTCTTC CASSFQTRGVYNEQFF TRBJ2-1 NA NA TRBV5-6
TGTGCCAGCAGCGTAGGACTAGCGGGAGTGGTCGGGGAGCTGTTTTTT CASSVGLAGVVGELFF TRBJ2-2 NA TRBD2 TRBV9
TGTGCCAGCAGCCCTATGAACACTGAAGCTTTCTTT CASSPMNTEAFF TRBJ1-1 NA NA TRBV6-2/TRBV6-3
TGTGCCAGCAGTTTAGTAGGAAGGTGGGACGAGCAGTACTTC CASSLVGRWDEQYF TRBJ2-7 NA NA TRBV28
NA CASSSGQGDQPQHF TRBJ1-5 NA NA TRBV27
TGCGCCAGCAGCTTGGGGGCTAGTTCCAGCTCCTACGAGCAGTACTTC CASSLGASSSSYEQYF TRBJ2-7 once NA TRBV5-1
TGTGCCAGCAGCGTAGGTTCCTATGGCTACACCTTC CASSVGSYGYTF TRBJ1-2 once NA TRBV9
TGTGCCAGCACCAGGGACTCTGGAAACACCATATATTTT CASTRDSGNTIYF TRBJ1-3 NA NA TRBV6-5
TGTGCCAGCAGTTCCTTCAGGGGGATGGCCAAAAACATTCAGTACTTC CASSSFRGMAKNIQYF TRBJ2-4 NA TRBD1 TRBV27
TGTGCCAGCAGCGGCGGACTAGCGACTGAGCAGTACTTC CASSGGLATEQYF TRBJ2-7 few TRBD2 TRBV9
TGCGCCAGCAGCCAAGATCTGAGGCGGGGCTCGAATGAGCAGTTCTTC CASSQDLRRGSNEQFF TRBJ2-1 NA NA TRBV4-3
TGCGCCAGCAGCCAAGATTTAGGCCTCTACGAGCAGTACTTC CASSQDLGLYEQYF TRBJ2-7 NA NA TRBV4-3
TGTGCCAGTACCCCGGAGCCGGGACGGCCTTATCAGCCCCAGCATTTT CASTPEPGRPYQPQHF TRBJ1-5 NA NA TRBV19
TGCAGCGTTGCGAGGCACCCCGAAGCTTTCTTT CSVARHPEAFF TRBJ1-1 NA NA TRBV29-1
TGTGCCAGCAACTATGGACAGTATAATTCACCCCTCCACTTT CASNYGQYNSPLHF TRBJ1-6 NA NA TRBV28
TGTGCCAGCAGCCAAGATCTACTAGCGGGATTCTCAGATACGCAGTATTTT CASSQDLLAGFSDTQYF TRBJ2-3 NA TRBD2 TRBV3-1/TRBV3-2
TGTGCCAGCAGCCTTGACAGATACACCGGGGAGCTGTTTTTT CASSLDRYTGELFF TRBJ2-2 NA NA TRBV7-6
TGCGCCAGCAGCTTTCTAGCGGAGAACACCGGGGAGCTGTTTTTT CASSFLAENTGELFF TRBJ2-2 NA TRBD2 TRBV5-1
TGTGCCAGCAGCCCGGGCCGGGGGACCGCCCGCAGCACAGATACGCAGTATTTT CASSPGRGTARSTDTQYF TRBJ2-3 NA NA TRBV7-2
TGTGCCAGCTCCGGGCCTAGCGGGAGGTCGGCCGCCAATGAGCAGTTCTTC CASSGPSGRSAANEQFF TRBJ2-1 NA TRBD2 TRBV7-6
TGCGCCAGCAGCAACCCCAGGGTGACGGGGAGTGCCACCGGGGAGCTGTTTTTT CASSNPRVTGSATGELFF TRBJ2-2 NA NA TRBV5-1
TGTGCCAGCAGCGTAGGACAGGGAAACTATGGCTACACCTTC CASSVGQGNYGYTF TRBJ1-2 NA TRBD1 TRBV9
TGTGCCAGCAGCTCCGACAGGCGAATCGCTTCGAACACTGAAGCTTTCTTT CASSSDRRIASNTEAFF TRBJ1-1 NA NA TRBV28
TGTGCCAGCAGTGAAGTGGTACTGTATGAGCAGTTCTTC CASSEVVLYEQFF TRBJ2-1 NA NA TRBV6-1
TGTGCCAGCAGCTTAGGGACCGGGTCCCAAGAGACCCAGTACTTC CASSLGTGSQETQYF TRBJ2-5 NA NA TRBV7-9
TGTGCCAGCAGTTCCACCGGGGAGCTGTTTTTT CASSSTGELFF TRBJ2-2 NA NA TRBV27
TGTGCCAGCAGCTTAGGAATAACCTCGGGTCTTAATGAAAAACTGTTTTTT CASSLGITSGLNEKLFF TRBJ1-4 NA NA TRBV7-9
TGTGCCAGCAGCAACAGTGAACTTGAAAAACTGTTTTTT CASSNSELEKLFF TRBJ1-4 NA NA TRBV7-3
TGTGCCAGCAGCGGCCGATCCAAGGAGACCCAGTACTTC CASSGRSKETQYF TRBJ2-5 NA NA TRBV7-2
TGTGCCAGCTCGCTCACGGCGTTGGGGCGTGGAGCTTTCTTT CASSLTALGRGAFF TRBJ1-1 few NA TRBV18
TGTGCCAGCAGTCCGGGACACTCCTACGAGCAGTACTTC CASSPGHSYEQYF TRBJ2-7 NA NA TRBV28
TGTGCCAGTAAAACGGACAGGGCGGCCTATGGCTACACCTTC CASKTDRAAYGYTF TRBJ1-2 NA TRBD1 TRBV19
TGTGCCAGCAGCCCGGCAGTGGTCTCTGGAAACACCATATATTTT CASSPAVVSGNTIYF TRBJ1-3 once NA TRBV9